Following are 5 T cell receptor beta chains from one sample sequenced in a study of T cells after yellow fever vaccination. TCRdb independently ran MiXCR on the 5' RACE reads; one entry per CDR3 protein. The table shows around 350,000 distinct CDR3 sequences, with around a tenth occurring only once. Sequencing used PBMCs, obtained on the day of the first yellow fever vaccination. Every receptor here comes from a man aged 18 to 30 who received the YFV17D yellow fever vaccine.

This clonotype showed up many times. The gene calls are TRBV12-3 or TRBV12-4 and TRBJ2-7; 8 bases fit TRBD1. This CDR3 is 15 amino acids long. V was pared by 6 bases and J by 7 bases, with 14 bases of the junction left unmatched. In nucleotides, the CDR3 is TGTGCCAGCAGCCTTGGGTCCGGACAGGGTGGGGAGCAGTACGTC. Translating it yields CASSLGSGQGGEQYV.

This clonotype was counted a few times. This sequence joins TRBV20-1 and TRBJ1-2; D remains unclear. V lost 6 bases and J lost 0, with 14 bases in between. CDR1 and CDR2 (germline): DFQATT, SNEGSKA (reference sequence). This CDR3 has 14 residues. CDR3 in DNA: TGCAGTGCCCCGATAGCCGTAGCTAACTATGGCTACACCTTC. Translated: CSAPIAVANYGYTF.

V is TRBV12-3 or TRBV12-4 and J is TRBJ1-1; possibly TRBD1 for D (5 bases). This CDR3 is 13 amino acids long. The V gene lost 6 bases and the J gene lost 3 bases, with 11 bases spanning the gap. CDR3: CASRQGGDTEAFF. The CDR3 coding sequence is TGTGCCAGCAGGCAGGGAGGGGACACTGAAGCTTTCTTT.

A few counts support this clonotype. V is TRBV12-3 or TRBV12-4 and J is TRBJ2-7; 11 bases map to TRBD1. The CDR3 spans 15 residues. Germline trimming cut 7 bases from V and 4 bases from J; bases unmatched to any gene: 9. DNA of the CDR3: TGTGCCAGCACCGTCGGACAGGGGGCAATTTACGAGCAGTACTTC. Translating it yields CASTVGQGAIYEQYF.

This clonotype was detected ten times or more. This CDR3 reads CASSVPGQNTEAFF. The DNA of the CDR3 is TGCGCCAGCAGCGTCCCGGGGCAGAACACTGAAGCTTTCTTT. V and J are TRBV5-1 and TRBJ1-1, with D maybe TRBD1 (5 bases). This CDR3 is built from 14 residues. Germline V gene lookup returns CDR1 SGHRS and CDR2 YFSETQ. The V end was cut by 4 bases, the J end by 1 base, with 11 bases between.